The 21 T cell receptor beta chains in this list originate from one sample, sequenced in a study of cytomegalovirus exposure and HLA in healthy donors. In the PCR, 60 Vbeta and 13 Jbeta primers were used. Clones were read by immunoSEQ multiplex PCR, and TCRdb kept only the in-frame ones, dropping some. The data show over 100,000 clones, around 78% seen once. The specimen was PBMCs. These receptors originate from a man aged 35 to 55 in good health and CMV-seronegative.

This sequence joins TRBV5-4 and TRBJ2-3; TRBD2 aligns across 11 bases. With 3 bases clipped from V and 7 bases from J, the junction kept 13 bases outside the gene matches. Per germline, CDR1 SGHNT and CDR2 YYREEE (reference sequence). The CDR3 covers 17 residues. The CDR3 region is CASSSGGQTSGTHTQYF. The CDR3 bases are TGTGCCAGCAGCTCAGGGGGACAGACTAGCGGGACCCATACGCAGTATTTT.

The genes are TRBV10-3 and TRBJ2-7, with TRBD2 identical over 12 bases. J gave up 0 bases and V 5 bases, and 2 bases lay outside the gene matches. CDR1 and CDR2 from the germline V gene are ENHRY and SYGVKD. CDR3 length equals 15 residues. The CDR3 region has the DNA TGTGCCATCAGTCAGACTAGCGGGAGCTCCTACGAGCAGTACTTC. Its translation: CAISQTSGSSYEQYF.

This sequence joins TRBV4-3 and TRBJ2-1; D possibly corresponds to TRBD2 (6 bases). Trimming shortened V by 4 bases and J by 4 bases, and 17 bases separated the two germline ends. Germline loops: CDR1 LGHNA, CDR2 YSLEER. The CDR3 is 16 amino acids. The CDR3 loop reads CASSPLGGATYNEQFF. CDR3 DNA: TGCGCCAGCAGCCCCCTTGGCGGGGCTACATACAATGAGCAGTTCTTC.

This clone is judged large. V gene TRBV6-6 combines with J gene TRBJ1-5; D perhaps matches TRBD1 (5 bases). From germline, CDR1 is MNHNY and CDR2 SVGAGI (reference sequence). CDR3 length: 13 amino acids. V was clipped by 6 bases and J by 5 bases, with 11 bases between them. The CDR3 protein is CASREGVDQPQHF. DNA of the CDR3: TGTGCCAGCAGGGAAGGGGTAGATCAGCCCCAGCATTTT.

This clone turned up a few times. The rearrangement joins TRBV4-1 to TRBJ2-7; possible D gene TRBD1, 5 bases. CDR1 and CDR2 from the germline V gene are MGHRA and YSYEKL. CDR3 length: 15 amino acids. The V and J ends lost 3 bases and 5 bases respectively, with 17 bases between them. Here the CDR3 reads CASSQTPGRVDEQYF. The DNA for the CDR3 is TGCGCCAGCAGCCAGACCCCTGGCAGGGTTGACGAGCAGTACTTC.

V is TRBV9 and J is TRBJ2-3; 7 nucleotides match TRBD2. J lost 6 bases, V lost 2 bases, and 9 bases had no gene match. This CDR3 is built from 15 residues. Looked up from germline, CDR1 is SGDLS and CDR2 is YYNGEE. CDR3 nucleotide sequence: TGTGCCAGCAGCGTTGGGGGGGGTACCTCCGATACGCAGTATTTT. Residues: CASSVGGGTSDTQYF.

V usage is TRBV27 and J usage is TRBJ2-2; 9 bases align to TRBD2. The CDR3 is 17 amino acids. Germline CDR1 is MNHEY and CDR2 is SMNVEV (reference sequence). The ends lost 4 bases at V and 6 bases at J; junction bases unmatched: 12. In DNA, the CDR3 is TGTGCCAGCAGTTCCTCCCCCCCTAGCGGGGACCCCGGGGAGCTGTTTTTT. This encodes CASSSSPPSGDPGELFF.

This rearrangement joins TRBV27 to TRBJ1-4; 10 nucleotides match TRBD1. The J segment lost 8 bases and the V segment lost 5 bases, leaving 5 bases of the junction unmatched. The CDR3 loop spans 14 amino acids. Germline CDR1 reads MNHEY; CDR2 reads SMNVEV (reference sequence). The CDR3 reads CASSPGQGGEKLFF. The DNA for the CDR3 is TGTGCCAGCAGTCCCGGACAGGGGGGGGAAAAACTGTTTTTT. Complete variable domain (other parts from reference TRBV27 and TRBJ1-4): EAQVTQNPRYLITVTGKKLTVTCSQNMNHEYMSWYRQDPGLGLRQIYYSMNVEVTDKGDVPEGYKVSRKEKRNFPLILESPSPNQTSLYFCASSPGQGGEKLFFGSGTQLSVL.

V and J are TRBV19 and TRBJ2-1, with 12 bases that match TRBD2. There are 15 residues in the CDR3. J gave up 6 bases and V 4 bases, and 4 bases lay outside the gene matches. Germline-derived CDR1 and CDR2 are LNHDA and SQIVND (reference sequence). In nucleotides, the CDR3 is TGTGCCAGTAGTAAGACTAGCGGGAGTCGCAATGAGCAGTTCTTC. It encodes CASSKTSGSRNEQFF.

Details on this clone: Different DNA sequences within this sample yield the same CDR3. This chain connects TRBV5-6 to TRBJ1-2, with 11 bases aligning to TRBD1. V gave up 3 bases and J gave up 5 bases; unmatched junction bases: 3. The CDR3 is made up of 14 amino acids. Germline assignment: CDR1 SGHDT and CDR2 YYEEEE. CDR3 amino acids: CASSSGTGGYGYTF. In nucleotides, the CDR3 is TGTGCCAGCAGCTCCGGGACAGGGGGTTATGGCTACACCTTC.

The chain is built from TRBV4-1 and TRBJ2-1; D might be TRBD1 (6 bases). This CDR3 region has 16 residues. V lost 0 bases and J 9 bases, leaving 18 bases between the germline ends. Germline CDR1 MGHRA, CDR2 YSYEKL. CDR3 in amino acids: CASSQDPPGEFVEQFF. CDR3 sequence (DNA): TGCGCCAGCAGCCAAGATCCGCCAGGGGAATTCGTTGAGCAGTTCTTC.

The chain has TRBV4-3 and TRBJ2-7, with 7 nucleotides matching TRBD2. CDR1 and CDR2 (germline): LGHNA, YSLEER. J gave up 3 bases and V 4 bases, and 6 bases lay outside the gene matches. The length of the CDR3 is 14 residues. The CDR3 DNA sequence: TGCGCCAGCAGCCGGTCCGGGACTAACTACGAGCAGTACTTC. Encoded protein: CASSRSGTNYEQYF.

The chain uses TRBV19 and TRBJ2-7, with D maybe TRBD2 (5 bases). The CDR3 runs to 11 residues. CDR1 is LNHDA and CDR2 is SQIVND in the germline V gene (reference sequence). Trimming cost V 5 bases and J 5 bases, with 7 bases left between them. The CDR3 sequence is CASSGSNEQYF. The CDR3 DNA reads TGTGCCAGTAGTGGGAGTAACGAGCAGTACTTC.

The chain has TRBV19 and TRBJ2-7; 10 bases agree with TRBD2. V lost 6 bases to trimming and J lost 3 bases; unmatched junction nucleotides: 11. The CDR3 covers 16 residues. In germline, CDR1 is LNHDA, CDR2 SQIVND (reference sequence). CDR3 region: CASRIPGLARSYEQYF. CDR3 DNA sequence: TGTGCCAGTAGGATTCCGGGACTAGCGAGGAGCTACGAGCAGTACTTC.

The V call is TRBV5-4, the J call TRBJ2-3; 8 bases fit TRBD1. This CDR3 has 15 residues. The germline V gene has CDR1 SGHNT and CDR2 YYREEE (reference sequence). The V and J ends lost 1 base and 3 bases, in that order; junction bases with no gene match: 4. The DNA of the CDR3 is TGTGCCAGCAGCTTGCCCAGGGGGCGAACAGATACGCAGTATTTT. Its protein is CASSLPRGRTDTQYF.

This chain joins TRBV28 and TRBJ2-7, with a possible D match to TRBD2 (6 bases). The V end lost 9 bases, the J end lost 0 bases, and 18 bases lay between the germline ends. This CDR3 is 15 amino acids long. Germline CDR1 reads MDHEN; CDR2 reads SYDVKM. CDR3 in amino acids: CASPPAAGSSYEQYF. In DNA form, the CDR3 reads TGTGCCAGTCCTCCTGCGGCGGGAAGCTCCTACGAGCAGTACTTC.

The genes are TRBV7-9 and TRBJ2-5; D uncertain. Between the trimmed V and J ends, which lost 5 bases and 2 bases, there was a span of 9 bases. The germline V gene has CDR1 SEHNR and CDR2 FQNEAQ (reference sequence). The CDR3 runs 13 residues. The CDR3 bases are TGTGCCAGCAGCCACGTCGGGCAAGAGACCCAGTACTTC. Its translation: CASSHVGQETQYF.

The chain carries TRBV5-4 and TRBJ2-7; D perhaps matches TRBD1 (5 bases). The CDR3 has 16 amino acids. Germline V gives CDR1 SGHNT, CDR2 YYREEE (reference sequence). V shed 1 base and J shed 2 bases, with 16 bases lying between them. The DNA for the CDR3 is TGTGCCAGCAGCTTGACCGGACAAGGGCAGACCTACGAGCAGTACTTC. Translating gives CASSLTGQGQTYEQYF.

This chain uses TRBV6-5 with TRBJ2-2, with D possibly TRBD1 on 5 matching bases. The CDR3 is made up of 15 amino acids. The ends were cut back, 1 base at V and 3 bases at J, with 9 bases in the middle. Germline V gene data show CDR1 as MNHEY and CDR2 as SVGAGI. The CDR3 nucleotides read TGTGCCAGCAGTTACTTCAGGGTGGACACCGGGGAGCTGTTTTTT. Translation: CASSYFRVDTGELFF.

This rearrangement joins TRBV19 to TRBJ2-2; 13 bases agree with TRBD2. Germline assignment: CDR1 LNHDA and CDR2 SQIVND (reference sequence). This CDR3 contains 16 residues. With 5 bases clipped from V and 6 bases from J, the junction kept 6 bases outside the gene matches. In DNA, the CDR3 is TGTGCCAGTAGTCTCGGACTAGCGGGAGTGTCCGGGGAGCTGTTTTTT. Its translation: CASSLGLAGVSGELFF.

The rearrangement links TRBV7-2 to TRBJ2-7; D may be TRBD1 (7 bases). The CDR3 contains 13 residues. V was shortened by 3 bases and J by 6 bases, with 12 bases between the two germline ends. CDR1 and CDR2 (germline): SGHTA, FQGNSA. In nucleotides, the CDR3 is TGTGCCAGCAGCTTCCGACAGGGAGGCGAGCAGTACTTC. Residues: CASSFRQGGEQYF.